Given below is one T cell receptor (beta chain) in context. Trimming cost V 2 bases and J 6 bases; bases outside gene matches: 2. The CDR3 sequence is 14 residues long. Germline V lookup: CDR1 MDHEN, CDR2 SYDVKM. The assay was immunoSEQ multiplex PCR, and TCRdb's table has in-frame clones only and misses some. The sample carries fewer than 1.8 million clones, 97% to 99% recorded once. The data were taken from a study of shared clonotypes between healthy human individuals. The chain couples TRBV28 to TRBJ1-5; TRBD1 aligns across 9 bases. Sequenced sample: naive CD4+ T cells sorted from blood. Described subset: CD45RA+ positively selected. This receptor was identified in a young man in good health. The CDR3 coding sequence is TGTGCCAGCAGTTTAGGACAGGGGACTCAGCCCCAGCATTTT. Its translation is CASSLGQGTQPQHF.